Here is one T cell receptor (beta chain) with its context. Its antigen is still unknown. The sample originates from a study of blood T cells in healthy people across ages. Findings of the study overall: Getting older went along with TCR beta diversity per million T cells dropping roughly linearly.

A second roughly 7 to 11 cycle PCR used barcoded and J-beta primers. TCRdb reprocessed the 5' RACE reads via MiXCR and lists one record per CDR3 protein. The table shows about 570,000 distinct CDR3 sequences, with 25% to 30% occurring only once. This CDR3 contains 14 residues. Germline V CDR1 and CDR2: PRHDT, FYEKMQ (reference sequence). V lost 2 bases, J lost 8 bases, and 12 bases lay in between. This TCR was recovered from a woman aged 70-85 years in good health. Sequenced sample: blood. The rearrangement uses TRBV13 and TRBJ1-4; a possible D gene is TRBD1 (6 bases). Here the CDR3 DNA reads TGTGCCAGCAGCTTACAGGCAGGGGACGAAAAACTGTTTTTT. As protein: CASSLQAGDEKLFF.